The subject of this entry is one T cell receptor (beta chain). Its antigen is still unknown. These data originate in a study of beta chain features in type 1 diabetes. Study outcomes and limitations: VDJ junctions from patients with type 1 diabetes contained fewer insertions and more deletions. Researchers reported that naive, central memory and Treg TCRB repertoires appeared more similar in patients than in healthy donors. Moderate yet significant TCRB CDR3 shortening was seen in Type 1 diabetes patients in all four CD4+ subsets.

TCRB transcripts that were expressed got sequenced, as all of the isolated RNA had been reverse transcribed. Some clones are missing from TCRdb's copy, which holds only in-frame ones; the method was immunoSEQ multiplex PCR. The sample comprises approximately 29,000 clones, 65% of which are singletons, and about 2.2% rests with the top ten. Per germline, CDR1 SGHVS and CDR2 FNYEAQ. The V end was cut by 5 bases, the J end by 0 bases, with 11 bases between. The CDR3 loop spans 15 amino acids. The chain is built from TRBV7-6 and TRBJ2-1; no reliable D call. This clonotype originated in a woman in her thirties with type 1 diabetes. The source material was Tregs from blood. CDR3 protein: CASSQQQSSYNEQFF. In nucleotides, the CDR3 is TGTGCCAGCAGCCAACAGCAGAGCTCCTACAATGAGCAGTTCTTC. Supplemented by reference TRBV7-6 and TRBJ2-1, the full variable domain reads GAGVSQSPRYKVTKRGQDVALRCDPISGHVSLYWYRQALGQGPEFLTYFNYEAQQDKSGLPNDRFSAERPEGSISTLTIQRTEQRDSAMYRCASSQQQSSYNEQFFGPGTRLTVL.